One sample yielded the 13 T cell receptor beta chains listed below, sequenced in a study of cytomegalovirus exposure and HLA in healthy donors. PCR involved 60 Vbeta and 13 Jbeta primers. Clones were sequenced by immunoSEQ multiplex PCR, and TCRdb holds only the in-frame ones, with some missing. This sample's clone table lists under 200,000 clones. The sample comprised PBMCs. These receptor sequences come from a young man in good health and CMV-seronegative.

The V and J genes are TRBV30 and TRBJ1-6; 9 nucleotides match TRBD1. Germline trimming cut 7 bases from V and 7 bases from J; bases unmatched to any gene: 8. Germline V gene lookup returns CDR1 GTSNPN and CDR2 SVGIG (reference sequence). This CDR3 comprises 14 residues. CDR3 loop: CASRRTGDNSPLHF. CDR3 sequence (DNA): TGTGCCTCCCGGAGGACAGGGGACAATTCACCCCTCCACTTT.

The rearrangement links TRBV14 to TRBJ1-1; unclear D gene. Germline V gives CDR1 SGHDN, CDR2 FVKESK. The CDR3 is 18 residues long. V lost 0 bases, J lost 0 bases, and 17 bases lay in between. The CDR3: CASSQDRLSHEMNTEAFF. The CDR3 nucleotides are TGTGCCAGCAGCCAAGATCGACTTTCTCACGAAATGAACACTGAAGCTTTCTTT.

CDR3 region: CASSTYGGGSYEQYF. CDR3 in DNA: TGTGCCAGCAGCACTTATGGGGGGGGAAGCTACGAGCAGTACTTC. The gene calls are TRBV9 and TRBJ2-7; 7 nucleotides line up with TRBD2. The J segment lost 3 bases and the V segment lost 4 bases, leaving 10 bases of the junction unmatched. The CDR3 contains 15 residues. Germline assignment: CDR1 SGDLS and CDR2 YYNGEE.

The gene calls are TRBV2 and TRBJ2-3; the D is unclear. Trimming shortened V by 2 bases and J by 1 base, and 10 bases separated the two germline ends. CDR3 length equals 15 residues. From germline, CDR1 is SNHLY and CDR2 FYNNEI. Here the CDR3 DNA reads TGTGCCAGCAGTGAAATCAGTTTCGGCACAGATACGCAGTATTTT. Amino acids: CASSEISFGTDTQYF.

This chain's CDR3 is CASSLSGDQPQHF. The CDR3 DNA is TGTGCCAGCAGCTTATCGGGTGATCAGCCCCAGCATTTT. This sequence joins TRBV7-2 and TRBJ1-5; D not certain. V was shortened by 2 bases and J by 5 bases, with 7 bases between the two germline ends. The CDR3 runs to 13 residues. Germline lookup yields CDR1 SGHTA and CDR2 FQGNSA.

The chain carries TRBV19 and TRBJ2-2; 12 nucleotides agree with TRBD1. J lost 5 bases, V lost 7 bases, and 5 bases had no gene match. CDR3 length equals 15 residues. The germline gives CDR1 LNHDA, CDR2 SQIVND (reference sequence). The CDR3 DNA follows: TGTGCCAGTACGACGGGACAGGGGGCTACCGGGGAGCTGTTTTTT. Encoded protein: CASTTGQGATGELFF.

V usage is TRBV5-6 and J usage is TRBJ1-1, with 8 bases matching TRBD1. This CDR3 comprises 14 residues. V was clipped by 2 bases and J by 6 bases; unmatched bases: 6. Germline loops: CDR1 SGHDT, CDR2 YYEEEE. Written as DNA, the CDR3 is TGTGCCAGCAGCTTTGCCTCAGGGGGCTCTGAAGCTTTCTTT. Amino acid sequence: CASSFASGGSEAFF.

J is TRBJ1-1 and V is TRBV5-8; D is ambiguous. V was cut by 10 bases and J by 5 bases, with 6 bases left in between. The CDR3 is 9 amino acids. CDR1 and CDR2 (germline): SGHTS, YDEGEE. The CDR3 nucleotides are TGTGCCGGGAGGACTGAAGCTTTCTTT. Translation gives CAGRTEAFF.

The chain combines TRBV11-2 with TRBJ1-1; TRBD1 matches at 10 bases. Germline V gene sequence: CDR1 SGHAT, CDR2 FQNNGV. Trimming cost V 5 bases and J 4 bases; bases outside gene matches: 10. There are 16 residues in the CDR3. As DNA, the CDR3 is TGTGCCAGCAGCGCACTAGACAGGGGGCTTGGCACTGAAGCTTTCTTT. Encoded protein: CASSALDRGLGTEAFF.

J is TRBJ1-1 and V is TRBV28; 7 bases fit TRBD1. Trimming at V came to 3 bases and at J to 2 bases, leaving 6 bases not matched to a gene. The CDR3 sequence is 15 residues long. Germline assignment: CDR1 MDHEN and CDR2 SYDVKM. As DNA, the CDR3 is TGTGCCAGCAGTTTGCCCGGGACAGCCAACACTGAAGCTTTCTTT. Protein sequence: CASSLPGTANTEAFF.

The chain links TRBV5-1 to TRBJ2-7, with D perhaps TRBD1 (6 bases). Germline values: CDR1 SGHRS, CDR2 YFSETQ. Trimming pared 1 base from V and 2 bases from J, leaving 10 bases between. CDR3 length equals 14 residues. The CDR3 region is CASSLWTDAYEQYF. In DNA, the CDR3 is TGCGCCAGCAGCTTGTGGACAGACGCCTACGAGCAGTACTTC.

CDR3 sequence reads: CASSTVYEQYF. DNA of the CDR3: TGTGCCAGCAGCACTGTCTACGAGCAGTACTTC. The chain combines TRBV6-5 with TRBJ2-7, with D uncertain. There are 11 residues in the CDR3. Germline V lookup: CDR1 MNHEY, CDR2 SVGAGI. Trimming shortened V by 6 bases and J by 3 bases, and 6 bases separated the two germline ends.

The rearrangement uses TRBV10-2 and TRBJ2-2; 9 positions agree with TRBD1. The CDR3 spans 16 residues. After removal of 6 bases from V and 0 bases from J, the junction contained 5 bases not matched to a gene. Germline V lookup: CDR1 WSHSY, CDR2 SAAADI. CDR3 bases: TGCGCCAGCAGATTCGGACAGGGGACGAACACCGGGGAGCTGTTTTTT. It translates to CASRFGQGTNTGELFF.